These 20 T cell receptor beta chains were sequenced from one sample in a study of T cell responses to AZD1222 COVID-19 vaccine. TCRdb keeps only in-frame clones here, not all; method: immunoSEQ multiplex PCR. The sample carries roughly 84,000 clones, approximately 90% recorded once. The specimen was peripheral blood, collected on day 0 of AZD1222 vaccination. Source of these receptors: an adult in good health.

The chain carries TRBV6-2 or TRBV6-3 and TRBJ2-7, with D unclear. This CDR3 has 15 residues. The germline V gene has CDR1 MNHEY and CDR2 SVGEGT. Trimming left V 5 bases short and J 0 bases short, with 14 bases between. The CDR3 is CASSQQPQSSYEQYF. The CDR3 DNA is TGTGCCAGCAGTCAACAACCACAAAGCTCCTACGAGCAGTACTTC.

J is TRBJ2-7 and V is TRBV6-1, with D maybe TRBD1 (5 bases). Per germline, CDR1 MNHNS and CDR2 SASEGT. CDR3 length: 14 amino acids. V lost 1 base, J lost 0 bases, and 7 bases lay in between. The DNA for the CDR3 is TGTGCCAGCAGTGAAGACAGGTACTCCTACGAGCAGTACTTC. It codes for CASSEDRYSYEQYF.

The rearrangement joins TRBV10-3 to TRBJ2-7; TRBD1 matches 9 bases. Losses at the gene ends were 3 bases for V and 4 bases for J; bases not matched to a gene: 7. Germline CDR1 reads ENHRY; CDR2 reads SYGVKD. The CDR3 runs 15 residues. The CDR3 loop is CAISDSGTGLYEQYF. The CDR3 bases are TGTGCCATCAGTGACTCCGGGACAGGGTTGTACGAGCAGTACTTC.

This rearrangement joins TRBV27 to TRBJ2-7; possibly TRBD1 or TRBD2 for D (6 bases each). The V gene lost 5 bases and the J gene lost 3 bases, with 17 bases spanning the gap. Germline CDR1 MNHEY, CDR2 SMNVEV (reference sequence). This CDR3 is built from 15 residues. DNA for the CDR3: TGTGCCAGCAGTCAGGGGTTGGGCGGGGTCTACGAGCAGTACTTC. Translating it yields CASSQGLGGVYEQYF.

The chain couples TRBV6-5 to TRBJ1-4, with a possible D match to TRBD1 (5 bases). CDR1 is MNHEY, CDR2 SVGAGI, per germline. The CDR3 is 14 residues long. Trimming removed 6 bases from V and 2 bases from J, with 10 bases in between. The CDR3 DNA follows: TGTGCCAGCAGACGACAGTTTACTAATGAAAAACTGTTTTTT. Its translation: CASRRQFTNEKLFF.

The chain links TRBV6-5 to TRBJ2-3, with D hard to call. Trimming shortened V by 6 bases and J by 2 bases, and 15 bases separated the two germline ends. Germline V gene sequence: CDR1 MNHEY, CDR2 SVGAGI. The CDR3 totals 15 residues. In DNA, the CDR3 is TGTGCCAGCAGCTACGCCTACGGGTTCACAGATACGCAGTATTTT. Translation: CASSYAYGFTDTQYF.

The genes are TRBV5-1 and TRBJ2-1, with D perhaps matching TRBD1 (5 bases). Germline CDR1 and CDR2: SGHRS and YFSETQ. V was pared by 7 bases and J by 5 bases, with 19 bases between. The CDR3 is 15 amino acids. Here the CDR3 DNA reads TGCGCCAGCGCCAAACAGGTTGAGGATAACAATGAGCAGTTCTTC. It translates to CASAKQVEDNNEQFF.

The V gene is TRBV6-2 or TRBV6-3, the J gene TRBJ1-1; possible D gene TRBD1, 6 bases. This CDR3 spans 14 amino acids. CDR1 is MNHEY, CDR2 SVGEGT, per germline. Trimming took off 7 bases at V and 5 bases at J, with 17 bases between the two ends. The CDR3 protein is CASTPPRTGTEAFF. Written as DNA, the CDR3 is TGTGCCAGCACCCCCCCCCGCACAGGGACTGAAGCTTTCTTT.

The CDR3 nucleotides read TGTGCCAGCAGTGAAGGGTCCGCGCAGGAGTGGGGCTACACCTTC. Its translation is CASSEGSAQEWGYTF. J is TRBJ1-2 and V is TRBV6-1; D is undetermined. Germline V lookup: CDR1 MNHNS, CDR2 SASEGT. CDR3 length: 15 amino acids. V shed 1 base and J shed 8 bases, with 17 bases lying between them.

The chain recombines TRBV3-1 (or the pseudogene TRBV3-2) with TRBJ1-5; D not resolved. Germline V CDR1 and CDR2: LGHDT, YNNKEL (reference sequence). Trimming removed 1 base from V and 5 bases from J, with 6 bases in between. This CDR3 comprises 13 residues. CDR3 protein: CASSQVRDQPQHF. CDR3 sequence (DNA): TGTGCCAGCAGCCAAGTTCGTGATCAGCCCCAGCATTTT.

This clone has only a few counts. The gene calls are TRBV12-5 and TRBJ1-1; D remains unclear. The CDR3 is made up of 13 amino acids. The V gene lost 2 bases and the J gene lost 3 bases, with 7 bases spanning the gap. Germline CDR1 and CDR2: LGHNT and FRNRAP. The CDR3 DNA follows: TGTGCTAGTGGTTTGCCACTATACACTGAAGCTTTCTTT. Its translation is CASGLPLYTEAFF.

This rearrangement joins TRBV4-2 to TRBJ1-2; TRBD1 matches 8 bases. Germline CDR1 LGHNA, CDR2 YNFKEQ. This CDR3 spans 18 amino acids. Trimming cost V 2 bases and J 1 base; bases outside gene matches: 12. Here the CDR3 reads CASSQIGTGQVHNYGYTF. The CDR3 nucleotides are TGTGCCAGCAGCCAAATCGGGACGGGACAGGTCCATAACTATGGCTACACCTTC.

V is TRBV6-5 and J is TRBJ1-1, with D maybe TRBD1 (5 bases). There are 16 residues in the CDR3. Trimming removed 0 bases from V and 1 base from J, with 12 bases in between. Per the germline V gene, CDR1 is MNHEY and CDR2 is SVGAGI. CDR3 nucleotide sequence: TGTGCCAGCAGTTACTCGAGAGGGGTCGGGAACACTGAAGCTTTCTTT. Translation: CASSYSRGVGNTEAFF.

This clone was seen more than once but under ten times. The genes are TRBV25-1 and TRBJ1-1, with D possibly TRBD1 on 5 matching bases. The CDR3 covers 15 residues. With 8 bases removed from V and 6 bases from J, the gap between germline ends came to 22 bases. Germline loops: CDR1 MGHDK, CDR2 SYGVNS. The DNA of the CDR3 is TGTGCCAGCCTCGCGAACGGGAGACGGGACGCTGAAGCTTTCTTT. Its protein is CASLANGRRDAEAFF.

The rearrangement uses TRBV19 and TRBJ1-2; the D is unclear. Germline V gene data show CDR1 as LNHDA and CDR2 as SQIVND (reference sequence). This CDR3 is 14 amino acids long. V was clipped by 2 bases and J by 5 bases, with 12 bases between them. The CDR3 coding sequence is TGTGCCAGTAGTATACTGGCAGGACCTTATGGCTACACCTTC. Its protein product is CASSILAGPYGYTF.

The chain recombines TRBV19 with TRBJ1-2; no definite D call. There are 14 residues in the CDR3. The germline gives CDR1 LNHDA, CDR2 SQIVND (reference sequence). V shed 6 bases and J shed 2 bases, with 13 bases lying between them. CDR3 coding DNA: TGTGCCAGTAGGTCCGTAGGGAAAAACTATGGCTACACCTTC. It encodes CASRSVGKNYGYTF.

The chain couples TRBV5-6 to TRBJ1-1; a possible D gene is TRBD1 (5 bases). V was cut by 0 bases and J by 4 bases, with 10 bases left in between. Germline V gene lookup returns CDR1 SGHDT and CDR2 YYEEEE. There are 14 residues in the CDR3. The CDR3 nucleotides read TGTGCCAGCAGCTTGGTAGACAGCAGCACTGAAGCTTTCTTT. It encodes CASSLVDSSTEAFF.

The CDR3 coding sequence is TGTGCCATCGGAAGGCAGGGCACCTACGAGCAGTACTTC. Amino acids: CAIGRQGTYEQYF. This sequence joins TRBV10-3 and TRBJ2-7; D may be TRBD1 (5 bases). CDR1 and CDR2 (germline): ENHRY, SYGVKD. V dropped 8 bases and J dropped 2 bases, with 13 bases sitting between them. There are 13 residues in the CDR3.

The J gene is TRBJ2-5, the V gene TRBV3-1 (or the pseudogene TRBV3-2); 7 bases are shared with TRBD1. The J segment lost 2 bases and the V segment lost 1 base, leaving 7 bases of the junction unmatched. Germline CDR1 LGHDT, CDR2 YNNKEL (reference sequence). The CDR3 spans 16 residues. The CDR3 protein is CASSQVPGTVQETQYF. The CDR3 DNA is TGTGCCAGCAGCCAAGTGCCTGGGACAGTTCAAGAGACCCAGTACTTC.

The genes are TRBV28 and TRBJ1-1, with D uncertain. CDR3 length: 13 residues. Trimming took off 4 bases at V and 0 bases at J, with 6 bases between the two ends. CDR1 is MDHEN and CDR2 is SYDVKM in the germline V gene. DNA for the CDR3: TGTGCCAGCAGTTCTTGGGTGAACACTGAAGCTTTCTTT. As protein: CASSSWVNTEAFF.